The T cell receptor beta chain under discussion was sequenced for a study of technical replicates of blood from a handful of donors (dated by TCRdb to 2016 to 2017). From the cysteine through the phenylalanine, the CDR3 covers 16 amino acids. The DNA shown is the 48-base CDR3, in frame from base 1. The germline V gene gives CDR1 as MGHRA and CDR2 as YSYEKL. V is reduced by 2 bases and J by 3 bases, leaving a spacing of 13 bases between them. A remark on this clone: Its antigen has not been determined. The input lacks base qualities; no much larger clone sits a single base away.

Receptors were amplified or captured by the immunoSEQ multiplex PCR assay. The table comes from immuneACCESS by way of TCRdb, which keeps in-frame sequences with V and J called. Part of the clones is missing from these tables; in studies checked, under half for an unresolved V gene and the rest for unknown reasons. This sample has 100,000 or so clones in its table, and roughly 95% of those were observed once. The ten largest clones add up to approximately 0.2% of the sample. The receptor was isolated from a human donor in good health. Material for sequencing was T cells isolated from PBMCs. The rearrangement joined TRBV4-1 to TRBJ2-2; the D gene cannot be named for sure. The DNA sequence follows: TGCGCCAGCAGCCAATTAATAACGGTACACACCGGGGAGCTGTTTTTT. Translated, this gives CASSQLITVHTGELFF.